The T cell receptor (beta chain) under discussion was sequenced for a study of blood T cell repertoires in COVID-19. For the study at large: Some COVID-19 samples were acute and others convalescent; all came from the United States, Italy and Spain. Sources were T cells, B-cell-depleted T cells, or PBMCs; the material itself was cDNA or gDNA.

V shed 5 bases and J shed 2 bases, with 10 bases lying between them. The CDR3 extends over 13 amino acids. Germline assignment: CDR1 MDHEN and CDR2 SYDVKM. In the source study's methods: Reference gene primers were amplified, and this amplification served to estimate nucleated cell counts. TCRdb's copy holds only in-frame clones and misses some; the assay was immunoSEQ multiplex PCR. V, J and clone size are taken as reported in that table, and D and trimming were inferred from the DNA itself. The sample shows approximately 180,000 clones, around 89% of them seen only once. J is TRBJ2-7 and V is TRBV28, with D possibly being TRBD2 (6 bases). The receptor's source is a human donor in a cohort sampled during active COVID-19. The sequencing sample was made of peripheral blood. The DNA for the CDR3 is TGTGCCAGCAGTCCCGGAGGGCCCTACGAGCAGTACTTC. It yields the protein CASSPGGPYEQYF.